The 7 T cell receptor beta chains presented below share a single source sample, sequenced in a study of cytomegalovirus exposure and HLA in healthy donors. The PCR contained 60 Vbeta and 13 Jbeta primers. Clones were read by immunoSEQ multiplex PCR, and TCRdb kept only the in-frame ones, dropping some. The data show around 150,000 clones, about 80% seen once. The sequenced sample consisted of PBMCs. Receptors originate from a man aged 50 to 60 in good health and CMV-seropositive.

The V call is TRBV5-4, the J call TRBJ2-2; D not resolved. Trimming removed 1 base at V and 3 bases at J, with 4 bases between. Germline CDR1 and CDR2: SGHNT and YYREEE (reference sequence). The CDR3 consists of 13 residues. Here the CDR3 reads CASSLTDTGELFF. CDR3 in DNA: TGTGCCAGCAGCTTGACAGACACCGGGGAGCTGTTTTTT.

V and J are TRBV29-1 and TRBJ1-1, with TRBD1 matching 7 bases. Unmatched junction bases numbered 6, after V lost 5 bases and J lost 0 bases. This CDR3 is 14 amino acids long. Germline values: CDR1 SQVTM, CDR2 ANQGSEA. The CDR3: CSVQQGTLNTEAFF. In DNA form, the CDR3 reads TGCAGCGTTCAACAGGGGACGTTGAACACTGAAGCTTTCTTT.

The rearrangement uses TRBV28 and TRBJ2-5, with TRBD2 identical over 11 bases. The germline CDR1 and CDR2 sequences are MDHEN and SYDVKM. J was trimmed by 2 bases and V by 6 bases; bases with no gene match: 5. This CDR3 comprises 15 residues. CDR3 protein: CASREIAGGQETQYF. CDR3 nucleotides: TGTGCCAGCAGGGAAATAGCGGGGGGGCAAGAGACCCAGTACTTC.

This clone was detected only a few times. The chain employs TRBV5-1 and TRBJ2-3, with TRBD2 identical over 7 bases. The CDR3 contains 17 residues. The germline CDR1 and CDR2 sequences are SGHRS and YFSETQ. V lost 0 bases to trimming and J lost 4 bases; unmatched junction nucleotides: 11. CDR3 region: CASSLDQDGGKADTQYF. The CDR3 bases are TGCGCCAGCAGCTTGGACCAAGACGGGGGGAAGGCAGATACGCAGTATTTT.

The genes are TRBV27 and TRBJ1-2; tentative D call: TRBD1 (6 bases). The CDR3 is 14 amino acids. V was pared by 4 bases and J by 1 base, with 10 bases between. CDR1 is MNHEY, CDR2 SMNVEV, per germline (reference sequence). The CDR3 DNA sequence: TGTGCCAGCAGTTATAAAGGGGGTAACTATGGCTACACCTTC. As protein: CASSYKGGNYGYTF.

This clone was detected only a few times. The genes are TRBV29-1 and TRBJ2-3; D not certain. CDR3 length: 12 residues. The ends were cut back, 7 bases at V and 6 bases at J, with 14 bases in the middle. The germline V gene encodes CDR1 SQVTM and CDR2 ANQGSEA. CDR3 DNA sequence: TGCAGCGCTACCGTTGAGTTGGATACGCAGTATTTT. This sequence encodes CSATVELDTQYF.

This chain links TRBV5-1 with TRBJ1-4; weak D call: TRBD1 (5 bases). The CDR3 has 14 amino acids. V lost 4 bases and J lost 4, with 11 bases in between. The germline V gene encodes CDR1 SGHRS and CDR2 YFSETQ. The DNA for the CDR3 is TGCGCCAGCAGCCTCAGGGAAAATAATGAAAAACTGTTTTTT. It translates to CASSLRENNEKLFF.